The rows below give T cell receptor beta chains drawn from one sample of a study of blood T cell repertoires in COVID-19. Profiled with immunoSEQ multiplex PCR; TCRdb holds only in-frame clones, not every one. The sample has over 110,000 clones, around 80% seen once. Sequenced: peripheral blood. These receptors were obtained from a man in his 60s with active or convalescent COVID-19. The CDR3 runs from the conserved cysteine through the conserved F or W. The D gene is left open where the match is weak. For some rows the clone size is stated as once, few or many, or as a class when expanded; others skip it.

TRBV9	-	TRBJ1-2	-	TGTGCCAGCAGCGTAGATGGGGGGAATAACTATGGCTACACCTTC	CASSVDGGNNYGYTF
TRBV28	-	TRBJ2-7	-	TGTGCCAGCAGTTTATCTACGGGGGGCTACTACGAGCAGTACTTC	CASSLSTGGYYEQYF
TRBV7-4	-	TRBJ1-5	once	TGTGCCAGCAACTCTTTCTATAGCAATCAGCCCCAGCATTTT	CASNSFYSNQPQHF
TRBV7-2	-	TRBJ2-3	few	TGTGCCAGCGGGTCGGGAGATTTCACAGATACGCAGTATTTT	CASGSGDFTDTQYF
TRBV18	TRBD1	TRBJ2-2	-	TGTGCCAGCACCTGGACAGGGTCGGGGGAGCTGTTTTTT	CASTWTGSGELFF
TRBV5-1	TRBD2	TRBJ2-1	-	TGCGCCAGCAGCTTGGCCCGCCTAGCGGGAGCGGAAAATGAGCAGTTCTTC	CASSLARLAGAENEQFF
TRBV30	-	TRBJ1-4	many	TGTGCCTGGAGTAGAGGGTCAACTAATGAAAAACTGTTTTTT	CAWSRGSTNEKLFF
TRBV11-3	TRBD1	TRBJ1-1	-	TGTGCCAGCAGCTACCAGACAGGGGTGGAAAACACTGAAGCTTTCTTT	CASSYQTGVENTEAFF
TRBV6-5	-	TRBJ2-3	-	TGTGCCAGCAGCTTATTGGGACTTAGCACAGATACGCAGTATTTT	CASSLLGLSTDTQYF
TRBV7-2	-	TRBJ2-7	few	TGTGCCAGCAGCCCTAATGGCTACGAGCAGTACTTC	CASSPNGYEQYF
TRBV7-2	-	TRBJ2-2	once	TGTGCCAGCATACCCGGGACGAACACCGGGGAGCTGTTTTTT	CASIPGTNTGELFF
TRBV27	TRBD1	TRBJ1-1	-	TGTGCCAGCAACGACAGGGGGCTCATGAACACTGAAGCTTTCTTT	CASNDRGLMNTEAFF
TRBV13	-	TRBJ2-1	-	TGTGCCAGCAGCTGGGACTTACACAATGAGCAGTTCTTC	CASSWDLHNEQFF
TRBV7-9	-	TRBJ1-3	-	TGTGCCAGCAGCTTACCCACAGGGTCCTCTGGAAACACCATATATTTT	CASSLPTGSSGNTIYF
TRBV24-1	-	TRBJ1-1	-	TGTGCCACCAGTGCTCAGGGGTTCACTGAAGCTTTCTTT	CATSAQGFTEAFF
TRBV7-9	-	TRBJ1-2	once	TGTGCCAGCTCTACGTCGGGTAAAGACTATGGCTACACCTTC	CASSTSGKDYGYTF
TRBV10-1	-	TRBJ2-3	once	TGCGCCAGCAGTGAGTTGAGACAAAGCACAGATACGCAGTATTTT	CASSELRQSTDTQYF